This T cell receptor beta chain was captured in a study of T cells after yellow fever vaccination. Trimming pared 3 bases from V and 13 bases from J, leaving 11 bases between. Germline assignment: CDR1 SGDLS and CDR2 YYNGEE. The CDR3 is made up of 11 amino acids. In this sample, this clonotype turned up a few times. Making TCR cDNA involved 5'RACE template switching, which added UMIs and a universal primer site. TCRdb reprocessed the 5' RACE reads via MiXCR and lists one record per CDR3 protein. The data show a few hundred thousand distinct CDR3 sequences, with around 6.5% seen just once and over 14% held by the top ten.

Sequencing was performed on PBMCs, taken 5 days after the yellow fever booster vaccination. V usage is TRBV9 and J usage is TRBJ2-1; no clear D. This TCR was sampled from a man aged 30 to 45 who received the YFV17D yellow fever vaccine. This CDR3 is CASSAGEVQFF. The CDR3 region has the DNA TGTGCCAGCAGCGCAGGTGAGGTACAGTTCTTC.